This entry is about one T cell receptor (beta chain). Clones were sequenced by immunoSEQ multiplex PCR, and TCRdb holds only the in-frame ones, with some missing. The profile shows 700,000 or so clones, approximately 85% of them singletons. These data belong to a study of shared T cell receptors in the human thymus. There are 16 residues in the CDR3. Germline V gene data show CDR1 as LGHNA and CDR2 as YSLEER. Losses at the gene ends were 4 bases for V and 2 bases for J; bases not matched to a gene: 8. These data were also filed under a second study, of human thymus T cells. As that report states: Thymus specimens were resections from corrective heart surgery.

The sequencing sample was made of thymocytes. This receptor was identified in a girl under three years old with a congenital heart defect. This rearrangement joins TRBV4-3 to TRBJ2-3; 8 positions agree with TRBD2. This CDR3 reads CASSLLGGGVTDTQYF. The CDR3 DNA sequence: TGCGCCAGCAGCCTACTCGGGGGGGGCGTCACAGATACGCAGTATTTT.